Below, one T cell receptor (beta chain) is given with its context. A few counts support this clonotype. Its binding antigen is unknown. The sample holds no much larger clone one base away, and base qualities are not on file. This sample stems from a study of spatial heterogeneity in lung cancer (dated 2019 in TCRdb). Some background on the complete study: More beta-chain than alpha-chain transcripts were consistently detected, likely reflecting higher beta-chain transcript abundance. In the raw uncorrected reads, each unique combination of TCR and UMI appeared more than ten times on average. In non-small cell lung cancer, the study quantitatively compared TCR alpha and beta repertoires across several tumor regions, matched nontumor lung, and blood. Nonsynonymous mutation counts, determined by whole-exome sequencing of tumor tissue, were related to features of the TCR repertoire. Both alpha and beta chains were TCR-sequenced in around 230 tumor regions, roughly 70 matched nontumor lung samples and around 54 PBMC samples obtained at surgery.

The time point label here, explained by the study, means: sample taken at primary tumor resection. For TCR sequencing, whole RNA was extracted from tumor and nontumor lung tissue, or from cryopreserved PBMC samples, and no cell sorting was done. The donors were some 72 patients from the lung TRACERx cohort who had early-stage, untreated non-small cell lung cancer. Patients were selected for TCR sequencing only if sufficient RNA was available from at least two tumor regions. Library method: 5' RACE. Sequencing instrument: NextSeq 500. To allow correction of PCR and sequencing errors, the TCR library protocol tagged every TCR cDNA molecule with a unique molecular identifier. From the authors' description of their analysis: Decombinator tools were used for TCR identification, UMI-based error correction and CDR3 extraction. Expanded TCRs were defined as those above a frequency of 2 per 1,000, corresponding to the top 1% of the tumor frequency distribution. Rényi diversity was computed with the R vegan package after subsampling each repertoire 100 times to 5,000 TCRs. CDR3 similarity networks were built from amino acid triplet string-kernel similarity, connecting CDR3s with pairwise similarity above 0.82. TCRdb's own reprocessing of the public reads used fastp at Q25 and MiXCR and kept productive beta chains. CDR3 protein sequences are deduplicated, and each keeps its most common genes and DNA. TCRdb's processing, not the study's, gives the V and J calls here. The sample includes a few thousand distinct CDR3 sequences, with under 30% observed a single time. 42% of the sample comes from the top ten.

Study-wide conclusions, independent of this receptor: Confirming at a functional level the hypothesis that regional TCRs recognize regional mutations was considered to require additional single-cell paired TCR alpha and beta sequencing. Ubiquitous expanded tumor TCRs showed up in blood more often at tumor resection than at routine follow-up.

The sequenced sample was PBMCs, obtained at surgery. The clonotype originates from a male donor with early-stage non-small cell lung cancer.

The CDR3 region has the sequence CASSLSTVSTDTQYF. The DNA sequence follows: TGTGCCAGCAGTCTTAGTACAGTTAGCACAGATACGCAGTATTTT. This sequence uses TRBV11-1 and TRBJ2-3; the D gene assignment is ambiguous. A distance of 13 bases separates the germline ends of V and J, which lose 6 bases and 0 bases respectively. The CDR3 has 15 amino acids, counting the end cysteine and phenylalanine. Only the CDR3 part of the read is kept: 45 bases, read in frame from the first base. From a lookup of the germline V gene (reference sequence), CDR1 and CDR2 are SGHAT and FQDESV.